This is a list of T cell receptor beta chains from one sample in a study of T-cell memory formation after mild COVID-19. TCRdb re-called the 5' RACE reads through MiXCR, storing one row per CDR3 protein. The profile shows approximately 210,000 distinct CDR3 sequences, around 19% of them singletons. The specimen sequenced was PBMCs or a T cell subset sorted from them (not recorded which). The receptors were sampled from an adult woman who had mild COVID-19 (a few samples of this study predate the infection). Cell type and time point are not known. Both conserved end residues are part of each CDR3. Each record gives: CDR3 protein, CDR3 DNA, V gene, J gene, D gene, clone size. D genes are given only for firm matches. The size field is filled for only some rows; it gives once, few, many or a size class.

CDR3aa: CASSSDARGINEKLFF
CDR3nt: TGTGCCAGCAGTTCAGACGCACGCGGGATTAATGAAAAACTGTTTTTT
v_gene: TRBV12-3/TRBV12-4
j_gene: TRBJ1-4
d_gene: NA
abundance: few

CDR3aa: CASSLAQTDFNYGYTF
CDR3nt: TGTGCCAGCAGCTTGGCGCAGACCGATTTTAACTATGGCTACACCTTC
v_gene: TRBV5-6
j_gene: TRBJ1-2
d_gene: NA
abundance: few

CDR3aa: CSATRPEETQYF
CDR3nt: TGCAGTGCCACCCGGCCCGAGGAGACCCAGTACTTC
v_gene: TRBV20-1
j_gene: TRBJ2-5
d_gene: NA
abundance: few

CDR3aa: CASSWAGGWTEAFF
CDR3nt: TGCGCCAGCAGCTGGGCAGGGGGTTGGACTGAAGCTTTCTTT
v_gene: TRBV5-1
j_gene: TRBJ1-1
d_gene: TRBD1
abundance: NA

CDR3aa: CASSDGVMNTEAFF
CDR3nt: TGTGCCAGCAGCGACGGAGTAATGAACACTGAAGCTTTCTTT
v_gene: TRBV7-3
j_gene: TRBJ1-1
d_gene: NA
abundance: NA

CDR3aa: CSVQGSGDKGTDTQYF
CDR3nt: TGCAGCGTTCAGGGGAGCGGAGACAAAGGCACAGATACGCAGTATTTT
v_gene: TRBV29-1
j_gene: TRBJ2-3
d_gene: NA
abundance: few

CDR3aa: CAISESFGQRVGYEQYF
CDR3nt: TGTGCCATCAGTGAGTCGTTTGGGCAGCGCGTTGGGTACGAGCAGTACTTC
v_gene: TRBV10-3
j_gene: TRBJ2-7
d_gene: NA
abundance: few

CDR3aa: CASSQQARRNTEAFF
CDR3nt: TGTGCCAGCAGCCAACAGGCCCGTAGGAACACTGAAGCTTTCTTT
v_gene: TRBV14
j_gene: TRBJ1-1
d_gene: NA
abundance: NA

CDR3aa: CASSSDRQTSGNTIYF
CDR3nt: TGCGCCAGCAGCTCGGACAGACAGACTTCTGGAAACACCATATATTTT
v_gene: TRBV5-1
j_gene: TRBJ1-3
d_gene: NA
abundance: NA

CDR3aa: CASSLRGAGVLFF
CDR3nt: TGTGCCAGCAGTTTACGGGGGGCGGGTGTGCTGTTTTTT
v_gene: TRBV12-3/TRBV12-4
j_gene: TRBJ2-2
d_gene: NA
abundance: NA

CDR3aa: CASSVNGLAANTGELFF
CDR3nt: TGTGCCAGCAGCGTCAACGGGCTAGCGGCGAACACCGGGGAGCTGTTTTTT
v_gene: TRBV7-3
j_gene: TRBJ2-2
d_gene: TRBD2
abundance: few

CDR3aa: CASSSTWSEAYNEQFF
CDR3nt: TGTGCCAGCAGCTCTACCTGGAGCGAGGCTTACAATGAGCAGTTCTTC
v_gene: TRBV7-3
j_gene: TRBJ2-1
d_gene: NA
abundance: NA

CDR3aa: CSARVSGYNSPLHF
CDR3nt: TGCAGTGCTAGAGTGTCCGGGTATAATTCACCCCTCCACTTT
v_gene: TRBV20-1
j_gene: TRBJ1-6
d_gene: NA
abundance: many

CDR3aa: CASSLIRLNTEAFF
CDR3nt: TGTGCCAGCAGCTTAATACGGTTGAACACTGAAGCTTTCTTT
v_gene: TRBV11-2
j_gene: TRBJ1-1
d_gene: NA
abundance: few

CDR3aa: CASSRETQTGGYNSPLHF
CDR3nt: TGTGCCAGCTCACGAGAAACTCAGACAGGGGGGTATAATTCACCCCTCCACTTT
v_gene: TRBV18
j_gene: TRBJ1-6
d_gene: TRBD1
abundance: NA

CDR3aa: CASRGQVISGANVLTF
CDR3nt: TGCGCCAGCCGGGGACAGGTAATCTCTGGGGCCAACGTCCTGACTTTC
v_gene: TRBV5-1
j_gene: TRBJ2-6
d_gene: TRBD1
abundance: NA

CDR3aa: CAISQEVGRGDTEAFF
CDR3nt: TGCGCCATCAGCCAAGAAGTTGGCAGGGGGGACACTGAAGCTTTCTTT
v_gene: TRBV4-3
j_gene: TRBJ1-1
d_gene: TRBD1
abundance: NA

CDR3aa: CASSLDRGVKNSPLHF
CDR3nt: TGTGCCAGCAGCTTAGATAGGGGGGTAAAGAATTCACCCCTCCACTTT
v_gene: TRBV11-2
j_gene: TRBJ1-6
d_gene: NA
abundance: NA

CDR3aa: CASSISGNSDSPLHF
CDR3nt: TGTGCCAGTAGTATTTCTGGAAATTCGGATTCACCCCTCCACTTT
v_gene: TRBV19
j_gene: TRBJ1-6
d_gene: NA
abundance: few

CDR3aa: CASSRGTDEQYF
CDR3nt: TGTGCCAGCAGCCGGGGGACAGACGAGCAGTACTTC
v_gene: TRBV7-9
j_gene: TRBJ2-7
d_gene: NA
abundance: NA

CDR3aa: CASSFPSGRGGRYNEQFF
CDR3nt: TGTGCCAGCAGCTTTCCCAGCGGGAGAGGGGGTAGGTACAATGAGCAGTTCTTC
v_gene: TRBV7-2
j_gene: TRBJ2-1
d_gene: TRBD2
abundance: NA

CDR3aa: CASSSTGALSEKLFF
CDR3nt: TGTGCCAGCAGTAGCACAGGGGCTTTAAGCGAAAAACTGTTTTTT
v_gene: TRBV6-5
j_gene: TRBJ1-4
d_gene: TRBD1
abundance: few